A single sample gave rise to the 25 T cell receptor beta chains below, sequenced in a study of blood T cell repertoires in COVID-19. TCRdb's table, derived via immunoSEQ multiplex PCR, lists solely in-frame clones and lacks some. This sample carries under 150,000 clones, 80% to 85% of them seen once, and the ten largest clones take 35% to 40%. The sample comprised peripheral blood. These receptors were collected from a human donor in a cohort sampled during active COVID-19.

The gene calls are TRBV9 and TRBJ1-3; D is perhaps TRBD1 (5 bases). Per the germline V gene, CDR1 is SGDLS and CDR2 is YYNGEE. The CDR3 length is 16 residues. The ends were cut back, 0 bases at V and 0 bases at J, with 10 bases in the middle. The CDR3 region is CASSVVGGASGNTIYF. The CDR3 coding sequence is TGTGCCAGCAGCGTAGTTGGAGGGGCCTCTGGAAACACCATATATTTT.

The chain uses TRBV19 and TRBJ1-2, with D perhaps TRBD1 (6 bases). With 3 bases removed from V and 1 base from J, the gap between germline ends came to 12 bases. The CDR3 sequence is 15 residues long. The V gene's germline CDR1 is LNHDA and CDR2 SQIVND (reference sequence). The CDR3 DNA sequence: TGTGCCAGTAGTATGGGGCAGGGGATTAACTATGGCTACACCTTC. It codes for CASSMGQGINYGYTF. Complete variable domain (other parts from reference TRBV19 and TRBJ1-2): DGGITQSPKYLFRKEGQNVTLSCEQNLNHDAMYWYRQDPGQGLRLIYYSQIVNDFQKGDIAEGYSVSREKKESFPLTVTSAQKNPTAFYLCASSMGQGINYGYTFGSGTRLTVV.

The genes are TRBV29-1 and TRBJ1-2; 8 nucleotides agree with TRBD1. Germline assignment: CDR1 SQVTM and CDR2 ANQGSEA. The CDR3 is made up of 13 amino acids. The junction had 7 bases not matched to a gene; V was cut back by 4 bases and J by 6 bases. This CDR3 is CSVVGRTGNGYTF. Written as DNA, the CDR3 is TGCAGCGTTGTTGGCCGGACAGGGAATGGCTACACCTTC.

The rearrangement joins TRBV7-9 to TRBJ2-2, with D maybe TRBD2 (6 bases). The CDR3 is made up of 18 amino acids. V gave up 0 bases and J gave up 2 bases, with 16 bases separating them. The V gene's germline CDR1 is SEHNR and CDR2 FQNEAQ (reference sequence). The CDR3 region is CASSLARGAGINTGELFF. CDR3 nucleotides: TGTGCCAGCAGCTTAGCGCGCGGGGCAGGAATAAACACCGGGGAGCTGTTTTTT.

The rearrangement links TRBV2 to TRBJ2-5; 9 bases align to TRBD2. Losses at the gene ends were 3 bases for V and 5 bases for J; bases not matched to a gene: 7. The CDR3 covers 15 residues. CDR1 is SNHLY and CDR2 is FYNNEI in the germline V gene. In nucleotides, the CDR3 is TGTGCCAGCAGTGATAGCGGGGGAAGTTCGGAGACCCAGTACTTC. Translated: CASSDSGGSSETQYF.

CDR3 nucleotides: TGTGCCAGCAGTTCCGACAGGATGAGGGCTGAAGCTTTCTTT. It codes for CASSSDRMRAEAFF. V usage is TRBV27 and J usage is TRBJ1-1; maybe TRBD1 (6 bases). The length of the CDR3 is 14 residues. The V end was cut by 4 bases, the J end by 6 bases, with 15 bases between. Germline V gene sequence: CDR1 MNHEY, CDR2 SMNVEV (reference sequence).

The chain couples TRBV2 to TRBJ2-1; the match to TRBD2 covers 7 bases. Trimming cost V 5 bases and J 9 bases; bases outside gene matches: 13. Per the germline V gene, CDR1 is SNHLY and CDR2 is FYNNEI. There are 15 residues in the CDR3. CDR3 DNA sequence: TGTGCCAGCAGTTCCCCCGGGACTATAGTTAGTGAGCAGTTCTTC. It codes for CASSSPGTIVSEQFF.

The rearrangement links TRBV6-5 to TRBJ1-1; no firm D call. The CDR3 loop spans 14 amino acids. Trimming pared 10 bases from V and 0 bases from J, leaving 15 bases between. The germline CDR1 and CDR2 sequences are MNHEY and SVGAGI. The CDR3 here is CAKQNGSLNTEAFF. CDR3 DNA sequence: TGTGCCAAGCAAAATGGGAGCTTGAACACTGAAGCTTTCTTT.

This clone was observed a single time. The rearrangement links TRBV5-1 to TRBJ2-3; tentative D call: TRBD1 (5 bases). The CDR3 length is 15 residues. The V gene lost 2 bases and the J gene lost 2 bases, with 12 bases spanning the gap. Germline CDR1 is SGHRS and CDR2 is YFSETQ. Here the CDR3 DNA reads TGCGCCAGCAGCTTCCCCAGGGCGACCACAGATACGCAGTATTTT. Translated: CASSFPRATTDTQYF.

The gene calls are TRBV5-1 and TRBJ2-2; 10 nucleotides align to TRBD2. The junction had 1 base not matched to a gene; V was cut back by 4 bases and J by 1 base. This CDR3 has 15 residues. Germline V gives CDR1 SGHRS, CDR2 YFSETQ. The CDR3: CASSRTSGNTGELFF. CDR3 coding DNA: TGCGCCAGCAGCCGGACTAGCGGGAACACCGGGGAGCTGTTTTTT.

This sequence joins TRBV30 and TRBJ1-5; a weak D match, TRBD1 (6 bases). The CDR3 length is 15 residues. Germline V lookup: CDR1 GTSNPN, CDR2 SVGIG (reference sequence). V was cut by 3 bases and J by 1 base, with 13 bases left in between. This CDR3 is CAWSLTGQSNQPQHF. For the CDR3, the DNA is TGTGCCTGGAGCCTCACCGGACAGAGCAATCAGCCCCAGCATTTT.

The rearrangement joins TRBV7-8 to TRBJ2-7, with a tentative D call TRBD2 (6 bases). The CDR3 has 13 amino acids. V was clipped by 3 bases and J by 5 bases, with 11 bases between them. CDR1 is SGHVS, CDR2 FQNEAQ, per germline. CDR3 amino acids: CASSLSRTNEQYF. DNA of the CDR3: TGTGCCAGCAGCTTGAGCAGGACTAACGAGCAGTACTTC.

The rearrangement joins TRBV7-6 to TRBJ1-5; 8 bases match TRBD1. The CDR3 runs 15 residues. CDR1 and CDR2 (germline): SGHVS, FNYEAQ. The ends lost 3 bases at V and 7 bases at J; junction bases unmatched: 8. CDR3 sequence reads: CASSLGTGVDQPQHF. The CDR3 DNA follows: TGTGCCAGCAGCTTGGGGACAGGTGTCGACCAGCCCCAGCATTTT. Supplemented by reference TRBV7-6 and TRBJ1-5, the full variable domain reads GAGVSQSPRYKVTKRGQDVALRCDPISGHVSLYWYRQALGQGPEFLTYFNYEAQQDKSGLPNDRFSAERPEGSISTLTIQRTEQRDSAMYRCASSLGTGVDQPQHFGDGTRLSIL.

This sequence joins TRBV10-3 and TRBJ1-2; D uncertain. V was cut by 0 bases and J by 8 bases, with 10 bases left in between. CDR1 and CDR2 from the germline V gene are ENHRY and SYGVKD. The CDR3 has 13 residues. The CDR3 spells CAISESPLVGYTF. Here the CDR3 DNA reads TGTGCCATCAGTGAGTCGCCGTTAGTCGGCTACACCTTC.

The chain couples TRBV6-5 to TRBJ2-1; 9 nucleotides align to TRBD1. The V gene end was trimmed by 9 bases and the J gene end by 2 bases; junction bases not matched to a gene: 5. In germline, CDR1 is MNHEY, CDR2 SVGAGI. The CDR3 totals 14 residues. The CDR3 DNA reads as TGTGCCAGTGAGACAGGGGGACCCTACAATGAGCAGTTCTTC. It codes for CASETGGPYNEQFF.

This sequence joins TRBV18 and TRBJ2-1; no reliable D call. CDR3 length: 13 residues. Trimming took off 4 bases at V and 5 bases at J, with 9 bases between the two ends. Germline V gene sequence: CDR1 KGHSH, CDR2 LQKENI. CDR3 nucleotide sequence: TGTGCCAGCTCACAGAGCGTTAACAATGAGCAGTTCTTC. Translating gives CASSQSVNNEQFF.

Only a few counts were recorded for this clone. The chain employs TRBV2 and TRBJ2-3, with D possibly matching TRBD2 (6 bases). V lost 7 bases and J 1 base, leaving 9 bases between the germline ends. Germline CDR1 is SNHLY and CDR2 is FYNNEI. The CDR3 contains 13 residues. The CDR3 sequence: CASKASGTDTQYF. The CDR3, as DNA: TGTGCCAGCAAAGCTAGCGGCACAGATACGCAGTATTTT.

This clone occurred once. The J gene is TRBJ1-5, the V gene TRBV28, with D uncertain. The CDR3 totals 15 residues. V lost 4 bases, J lost 4 bases, and 14 bases lay in between. Germline-derived CDR1 and CDR2 are MDHEN and SYDVKM. The CDR3 DNA follows: TGTGCCAGCAGTTCTACAGTGATTTTAAATCAGCCCCAGCATTTT. Amino acids: CASSSTVILNQPQHF.

The chain couples TRBV19 to TRBJ2-4, with 13 positions matching TRBD2. CDR1 and CDR2 from the germline V gene are LNHDA and SQIVND (reference sequence). The CDR3 spans 14 residues. Trimming at V came to 5 bases and at J to 9 bases, leaving 4 bases not matched to a gene. CDR3 DNA sequence: TGTGCCAGTAGTCAGGGACTAGCGGGGACCATTCAGTACTTC. Translating it yields CASSQGLAGTIQYF.

The chain links TRBV7-9 to TRBJ1-4, with D perhaps matching TRBD1 (6 bases). V was cut by 5 bases and J by 1 base, with 11 bases left in between. This CDR3 has 15 amino acids. Looked up from germline, CDR1 is SEHNR and CDR2 is FQNEAQ (reference sequence). This CDR3 is CASSTAGETNEKLFF. In DNA, the CDR3 is TGTGCCAGCAGCACAGCAGGGGAAACTAATGAAAAACTGTTTTTT.

CDR3 DNA: TGTGCCAGCAGCTCCCCGACAGGGGGCTTCTACGAGCAGTACTTC. Protein sequence: CASSSPTGGFYEQYF. The chain recombines TRBV5-4 with TRBJ2-7; 10 nucleotides agree with TRBD1. The J segment lost 3 bases and the V segment lost 3 bases, leaving 6 bases of the junction unmatched. CDR1 and CDR2 (germline): SGHNT, YYREEE (reference sequence). CDR3 size: 15 residues. Looking up the rest from reference TRBV5-4 and TRBJ2-7 gives the full variable domain: ETGVTQSPTHLIKTRGQQVTLRCSSQSGHNTVSWYQQALGQGPQFIFQYYREEENGRGNFPPRFSGLQFPNYSSELNVNALELDDSALYLCASSSPTGGFYEQYFGPGTRLTVT.

This clone has only one observation. The chain combines TRBV9 with TRBJ1-1; D gene uncertain. The V end lost 4 bases, the J end lost 0 bases, and 10 bases lay between the germline ends. CDR1 is SGDLS and CDR2 is YYNGEE in the germline V gene. The CDR3 spans 14 residues. The CDR3 is CASSPPDMNTEAFF. The CDR3 nucleotides read TGTGCCAGCAGCCCCCCAGACATGAACACTGAAGCTTTCTTT. Full variable domain (remainder filled in from reference TRBV9 and TRBJ1-1): DSGVTQTPKHLITATGQRVTLRCSPRSGDLSVYWYQQSLDQGLQFLIQYYNGEERAKGNILERFSAQQFPDLHSELNLSSLELGDSALYFCASSPPDMNTEAFFGQGTRLTVV.

V and J are TRBV12-5 and TRBJ2-7; maybe TRBD2 (5 bases). V was trimmed by 3 bases and J by 5 bases, leaving 11 bases between them. The CDR3 spans 13 residues. CDR1 and CDR2 from the germline V gene are LGHNT and FRNRAP. The CDR3 reads CASGLKLGDEQYF. The CDR3 DNA reads TGTGCTAGTGGTTTAAAACTGGGAGACGAGCAGTACTTC.

This clone was picked up one time. CDR3 loop: CATSSLEGSANTDTQYF. CDR3 coding DNA: TGTGCCACCAGCAGCCTAGAAGGTAGCGCTAACACAGATACGCAGTATTTT. The chain combines TRBV15 with TRBJ2-3; maybe TRBD2 (5 bases). Per germline, CDR1 LNHNV and CDR2 YYDKDF (reference sequence). The CDR3 is made up of 17 amino acids. Trimming removed 3 bases from V and 2 bases from J, with 18 bases in between.

The chain recombines TRBV27 with TRBJ2-1; 8 nucleotides agree with TRBD2. J was trimmed by 4 bases and V by 2 bases; bases with no gene match: 4. This CDR3 has 15 amino acids. The V gene's germline CDR1 is MNHEY and CDR2 SMNVEV (reference sequence). The CDR3 protein is CASSLDGGGYNEQFF. CDR3 in DNA: TGTGCCAGCAGTTTAGACGGGGGGGGATACAATGAGCAGTTCTTC.